Below, one T cell receptor (beta chain) is given with its context. Assay: immunoSEQ multiplex PCR; the TCRdb copy retains only in-frame clones and omits some. The sample carries tens of thousands of clones, about 90% recorded once. The germline CDR1 and CDR2 sequences are SGDLS and YYNGEE. Trimming removed 3 bases from V and 2 bases from J, with 15 bases in between. The CDR3 contains 15 residues. These data are taken from a study of OX40 agonist ivuxolimab in advanced cancers. Sampling times: baseline, cycle 4 day 1, cycle 7 day 1. The sequence derives from an adult with an advanced solid tumor such as melanoma, head and neck, liver or kidney cancer. The chain uses TRBV9 and TRBJ2-7, with D perhaps TRBD1 (5 bases). Sequenced material: CD4+ or CD8+ T cells sorted from blood, taken in a trial of the OX40 agonist ivuxolimab. This CDR3 is CASSAEPDSAYEQYF. DNA of the CDR3: TGTGCCAGCAGCGCAGAACCCGACAGTGCCTACGAGCAGTACTTC.